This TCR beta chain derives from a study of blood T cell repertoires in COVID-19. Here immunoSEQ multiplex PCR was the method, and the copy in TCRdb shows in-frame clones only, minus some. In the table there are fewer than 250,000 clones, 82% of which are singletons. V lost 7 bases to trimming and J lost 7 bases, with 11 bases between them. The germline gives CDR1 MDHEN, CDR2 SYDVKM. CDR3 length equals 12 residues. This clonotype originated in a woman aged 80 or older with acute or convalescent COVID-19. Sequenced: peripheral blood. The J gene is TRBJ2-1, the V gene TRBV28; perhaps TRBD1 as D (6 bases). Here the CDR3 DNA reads TGTGCCAGCATCGATAGGGGGAATGAGCAGTTCTTC. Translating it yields CASIDRGNEQFF.